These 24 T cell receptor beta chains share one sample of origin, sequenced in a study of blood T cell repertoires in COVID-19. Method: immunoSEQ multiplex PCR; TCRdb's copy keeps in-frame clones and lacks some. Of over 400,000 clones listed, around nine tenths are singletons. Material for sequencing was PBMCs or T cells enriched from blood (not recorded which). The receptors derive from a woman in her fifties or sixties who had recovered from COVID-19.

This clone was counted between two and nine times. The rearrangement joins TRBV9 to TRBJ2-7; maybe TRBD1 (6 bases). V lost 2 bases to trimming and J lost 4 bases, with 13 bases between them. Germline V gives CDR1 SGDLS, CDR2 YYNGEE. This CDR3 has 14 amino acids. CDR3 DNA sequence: TGTGCCAGCAGCGTCCGGGACCAGGGGTACGAGCAGTACTTC. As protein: CASSVRDQGYEQYF.

CDR3 region: CASSTDRVANEKLFF. The CDR3 nucleotides are TGTGCCAGCAGTACGGACAGGGTGGCTAATGAAAAACTGTTTTTT. This chain joins TRBV6-6 and TRBJ1-4; 8 bases agree with TRBD1. CDR1 MNHNY and CDR2 SVGAGI come from the germline V gene (reference sequence). J gave up 3 bases and V 5 bases, and 5 bases lay outside the gene matches. The CDR3 extends over 15 amino acids.

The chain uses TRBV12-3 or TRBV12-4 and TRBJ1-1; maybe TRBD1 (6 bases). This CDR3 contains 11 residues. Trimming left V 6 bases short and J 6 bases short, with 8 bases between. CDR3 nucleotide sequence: TGTGCCAGCAGAGCAGGGGCTGAAGCTTTCTTT. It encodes CASRAGAEAFF.

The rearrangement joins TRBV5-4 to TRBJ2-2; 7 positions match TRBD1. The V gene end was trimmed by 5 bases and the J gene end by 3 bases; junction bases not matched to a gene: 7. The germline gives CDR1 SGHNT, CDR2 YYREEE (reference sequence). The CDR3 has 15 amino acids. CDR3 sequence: CASSSRDSHTGELFF. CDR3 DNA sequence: TGTGCCAGCAGTTCCCGGGACAGCCACACCGGGGAGCTGTTTTTT.

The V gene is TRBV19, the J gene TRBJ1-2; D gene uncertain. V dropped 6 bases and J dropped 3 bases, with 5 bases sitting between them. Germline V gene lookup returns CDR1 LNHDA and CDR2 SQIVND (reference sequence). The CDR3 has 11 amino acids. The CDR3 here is CASSGDYGYTF. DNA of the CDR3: TGTGCCAGTAGCGGGGACTATGGCTACACCTTC.

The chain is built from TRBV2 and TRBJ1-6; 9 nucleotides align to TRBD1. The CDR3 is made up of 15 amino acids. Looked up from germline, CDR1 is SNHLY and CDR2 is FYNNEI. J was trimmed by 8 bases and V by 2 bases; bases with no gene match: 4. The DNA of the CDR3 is TGTGCCAGCAGTGAACAACGGGACAGGGATTCACCCCTCCACTTT. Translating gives CASSEQRDRDSPLHF.

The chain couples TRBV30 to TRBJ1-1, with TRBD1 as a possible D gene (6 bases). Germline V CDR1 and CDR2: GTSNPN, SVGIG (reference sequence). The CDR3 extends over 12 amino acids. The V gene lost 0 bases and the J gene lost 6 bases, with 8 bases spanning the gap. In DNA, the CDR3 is TGTGCCTGGAGTGTTTCAGGGGCTGAAGCTTTCTTT. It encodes CAWSVSGAEAFF.

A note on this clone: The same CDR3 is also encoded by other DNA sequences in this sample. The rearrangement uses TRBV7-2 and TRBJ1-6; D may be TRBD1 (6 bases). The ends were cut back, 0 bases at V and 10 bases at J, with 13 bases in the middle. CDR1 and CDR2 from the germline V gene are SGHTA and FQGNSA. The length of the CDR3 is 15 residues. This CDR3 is CASSLAQGLRSPLHF. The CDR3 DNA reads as TGTGCCAGCAGCTTAGCACAGGGCCTGCGGTCACCCCTCCACTTT.

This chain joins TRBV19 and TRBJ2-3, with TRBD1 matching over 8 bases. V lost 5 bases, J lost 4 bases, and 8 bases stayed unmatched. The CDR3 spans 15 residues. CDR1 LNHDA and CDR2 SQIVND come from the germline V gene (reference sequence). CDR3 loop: CASSFSSGGADTQYF. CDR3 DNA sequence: TGTGCCAGTAGTTTCTCCTCAGGGGGCGCAGATACGCAGTATTTT. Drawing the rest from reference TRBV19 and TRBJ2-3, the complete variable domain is DGGITQSPKYLFRKEGQNVTLSCEQNLNHDAMYWYRQDPGQGLRLIYYSQIVNDFQKGDIAEGYSVSREKKESFPLTVTSAQKNPTAFYLCASSFSSGGADTQYFGPGTRLTVL.

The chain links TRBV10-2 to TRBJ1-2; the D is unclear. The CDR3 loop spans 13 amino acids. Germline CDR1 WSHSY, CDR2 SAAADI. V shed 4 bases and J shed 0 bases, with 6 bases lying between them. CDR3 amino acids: CASSGGANYGYTF. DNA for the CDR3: TGCGCCAGCAGTGGCGGAGCTAACTATGGCTACACCTTC.

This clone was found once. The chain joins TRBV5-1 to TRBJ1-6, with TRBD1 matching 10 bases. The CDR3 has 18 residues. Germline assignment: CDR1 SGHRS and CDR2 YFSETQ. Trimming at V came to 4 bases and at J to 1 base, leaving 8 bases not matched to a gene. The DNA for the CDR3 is TGCGCCAGCAGCAACCGACAGGGGGCATTTTCCTATAATTCACCCCTCCACTTT. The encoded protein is CASSNRQGAFSYNSPLHF.

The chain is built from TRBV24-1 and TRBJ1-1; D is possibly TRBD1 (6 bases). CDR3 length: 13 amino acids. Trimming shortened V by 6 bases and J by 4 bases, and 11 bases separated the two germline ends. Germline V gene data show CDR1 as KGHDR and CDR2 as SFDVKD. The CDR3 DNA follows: TGTGCCACCAGTTCGGAAGGGGGCACTGAAGCTTTCTTT. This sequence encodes CATSSEGGTEAFF.

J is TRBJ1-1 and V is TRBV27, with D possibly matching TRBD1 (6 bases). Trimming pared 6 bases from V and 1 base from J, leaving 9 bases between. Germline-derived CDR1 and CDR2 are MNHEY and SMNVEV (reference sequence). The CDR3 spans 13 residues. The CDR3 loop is CASRHRANTEAFF. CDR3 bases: TGTGCCAGCAGACACAGGGCGAACACTGAAGCTTTCTTT.

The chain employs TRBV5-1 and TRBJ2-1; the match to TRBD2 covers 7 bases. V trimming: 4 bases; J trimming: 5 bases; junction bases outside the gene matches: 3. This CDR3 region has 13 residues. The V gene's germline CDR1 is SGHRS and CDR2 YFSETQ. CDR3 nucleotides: TGCGCCAGCAGCACCGGGACTAACAATGAGCAGTTCTTC. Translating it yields CASSTGTNNEQFF.

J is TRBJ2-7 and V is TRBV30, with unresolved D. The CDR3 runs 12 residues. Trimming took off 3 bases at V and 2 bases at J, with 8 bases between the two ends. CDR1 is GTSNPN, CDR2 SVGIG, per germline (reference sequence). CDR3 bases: TGTGCCTGGAGCCCCTATCCCTACGAGCAGTACTTC. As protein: CAWSPYPYEQYF.

The CDR3 bases are TGCGCCAGCAGCCAAGGCCCTGGGGACTTTCAGCCCCAGCATTTT. Translated: CASSQGPGDFQPQHF. The chain carries TRBV4-1 and TRBJ1-5; D perhaps matches TRBD1 (5 bases). CDR3 length: 15 residues. V was trimmed by 1 base and J by 6 bases, leaving 13 bases between them. CDR1 and CDR2 (germline): MGHRA, YSYEKL.

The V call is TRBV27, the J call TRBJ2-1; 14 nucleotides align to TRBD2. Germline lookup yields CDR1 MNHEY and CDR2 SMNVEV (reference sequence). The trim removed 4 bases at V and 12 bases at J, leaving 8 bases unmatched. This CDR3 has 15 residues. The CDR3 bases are TGTGCCAGCAGTTCGGGACTAGCGGGGGTCGGGGGGCAGTTCTTC. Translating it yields CASSSGLAGVGGQFF.

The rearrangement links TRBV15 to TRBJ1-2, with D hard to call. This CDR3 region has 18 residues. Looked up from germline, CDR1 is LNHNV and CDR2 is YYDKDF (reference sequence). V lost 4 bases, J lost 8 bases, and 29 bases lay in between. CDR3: CATSIFALMTDYSSGYTF. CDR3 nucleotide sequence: TGTGCCACCAGCATCTTTGCTCTTATGACGGACTACTCCTCCGGCTACACCTTC.

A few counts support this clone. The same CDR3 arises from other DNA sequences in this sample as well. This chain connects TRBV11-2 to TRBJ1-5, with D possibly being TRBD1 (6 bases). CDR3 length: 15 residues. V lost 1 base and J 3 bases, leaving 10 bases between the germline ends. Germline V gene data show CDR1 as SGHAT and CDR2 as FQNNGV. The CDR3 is CASSLGGQSNQPQHF. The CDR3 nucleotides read TGTGCCAGCAGCTTAGGGGGGCAGTCCAATCAGCCCCAGCATTTT.

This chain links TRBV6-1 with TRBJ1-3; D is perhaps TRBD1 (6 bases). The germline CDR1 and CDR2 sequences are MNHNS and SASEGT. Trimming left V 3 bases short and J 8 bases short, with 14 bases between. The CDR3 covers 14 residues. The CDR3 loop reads CASSEPGKGDTIYF. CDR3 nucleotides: TGTGCCAGCAGTGAGCCGGGGAAGGGGGACACCATATATTTT.

The CDR3: CAISEAHSGTGELFF. The CDR3 DNA follows: TGTGCCATCAGTGAGGCCCACTCAGGCACCGGGGAGCTGTTTTTT. V is TRBV10-3 and J is TRBJ2-2; no clear D gene. The CDR3 length is 15 residues. Trimming removed 2 bases at V and 4 bases at J, with 11 bases between. Germline V gene lookup returns CDR1 ENHRY and CDR2 SYGVKD.

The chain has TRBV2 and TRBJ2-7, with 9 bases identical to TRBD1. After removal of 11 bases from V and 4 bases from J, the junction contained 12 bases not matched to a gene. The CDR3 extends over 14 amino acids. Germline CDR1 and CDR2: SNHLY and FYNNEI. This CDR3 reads CAGGPGTGLYEQYF. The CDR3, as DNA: TGTGCCGGGGGCCCCGGGACAGGGCTTTACGAGCAGTACTTC.

Here the CDR3 DNA reads TGTGCCAGCTCACCAGGGCTAGCCGGGGGAGATACGCAGTATTTT. Its protein product is CASSPGLAGGDTQYF. This chain uses TRBV18 with TRBJ2-3; a weak D match, TRBD2 (6 bases). Germline CDR1 and CDR2: KGHSH and LQKENI. Trimming removed 2 bases at V and 5 bases at J, with 14 bases between. The CDR3 length is 15 residues.

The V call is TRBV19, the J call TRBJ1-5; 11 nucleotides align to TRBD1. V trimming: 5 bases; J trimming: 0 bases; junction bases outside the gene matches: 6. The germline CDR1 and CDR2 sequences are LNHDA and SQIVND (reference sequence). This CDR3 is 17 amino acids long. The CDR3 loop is CASSPGQGASSNQPQHF. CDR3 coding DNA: TGTGCCAGTAGTCCAGGACAGGGGGCAAGTAGCAATCAGCCCCAGCATTTT.